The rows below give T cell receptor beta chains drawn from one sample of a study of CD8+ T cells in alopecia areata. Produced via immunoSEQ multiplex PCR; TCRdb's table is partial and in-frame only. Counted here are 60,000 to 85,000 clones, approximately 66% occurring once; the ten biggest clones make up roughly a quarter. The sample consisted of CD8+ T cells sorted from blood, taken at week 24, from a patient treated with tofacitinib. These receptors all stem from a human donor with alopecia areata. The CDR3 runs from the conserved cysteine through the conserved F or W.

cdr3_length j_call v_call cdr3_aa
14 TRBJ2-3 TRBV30 CAGLRDGGADTQYF
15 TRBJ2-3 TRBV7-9 CASSHPGWREDTQYF
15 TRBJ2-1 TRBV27 CASTPGLAVGNEQFF
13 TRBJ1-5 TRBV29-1 CSVGGGAGQPQHF
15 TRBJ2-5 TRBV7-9 CASSPPVADQETQYF
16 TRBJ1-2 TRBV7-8 CASSLKGTKTNYGYTF
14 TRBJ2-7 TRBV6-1 CASSEAGGSYEQYF
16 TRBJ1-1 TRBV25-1 CASSESGTGINTEAFF
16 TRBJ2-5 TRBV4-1 CASSQDPTGPQETQYF
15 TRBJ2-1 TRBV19 CVRSPRRESYNEQFF
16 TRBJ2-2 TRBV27 CASISPGGRNTGELFF
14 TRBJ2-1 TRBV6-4 CASSEGGPYNEQFF
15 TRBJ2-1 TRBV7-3 CASSYTGGPGDEQFF
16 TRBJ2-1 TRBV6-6 CASSYSLKQYYNEQFF
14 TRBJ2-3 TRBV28 CASSLASGTDTQYF
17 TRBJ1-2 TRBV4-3 CASSQDRAPGTGGGYTF
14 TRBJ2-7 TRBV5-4 CASSFWGGLEEQYF
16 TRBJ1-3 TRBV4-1 CASSQGYLSSGNTIYF
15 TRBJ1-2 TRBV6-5 CASSYYGGSNYGYTF
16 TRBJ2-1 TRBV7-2 CASSPPRAGGLDEQFF
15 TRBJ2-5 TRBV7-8 CASSLSGRAGETQYF
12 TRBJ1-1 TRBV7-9 CASSLGVTEAFF
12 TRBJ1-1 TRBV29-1 CSVKAPPGEAFF
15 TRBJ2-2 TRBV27 CASSLLNQYHGELFF
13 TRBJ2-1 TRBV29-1 CSVTGTGLNEQFF
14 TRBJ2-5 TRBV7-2 CASSFGEYQETQYF
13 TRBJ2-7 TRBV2 CASSESASYEQYF
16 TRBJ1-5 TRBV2 CASIQDRMGDNQPQHF
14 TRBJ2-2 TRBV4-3 CASSPRLTTGELFF
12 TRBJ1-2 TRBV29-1 CSVVPYRDGYTF
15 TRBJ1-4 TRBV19 CASSTQGATAEKLFF